What follows describes a single T cell receptor beta chain. The antigen is unknown. CDR1 and CDR2 from the germline V gene are LNHDA and SQIVND (reference sequence). The CDR3 spans 15 residues. J was trimmed by 4 bases and V by 6 bases; bases with no gene match: 8. These data are taken from a study of shared clonotypes between healthy human individuals. Background on the study: Those who served as donors were two women and a few men between the ages of 18 and 49. Broader study findings: At large depth, rarefaction still showed sorted-subset sequencing to be incomplete.

Replicate sorted-subset PCRs were loaded with 150 to 200 ng DNA, tens of thousands of T cell genomes. The table came from immunoSEQ multiplex PCR; TCRdb's copy has only in-frame clones and leaves some out. The sample carries under 600,000 clones, more than 95% recorded once. Sequencing input: naive CD4+ T cells sorted from blood. The subset here: CD45RA+ positively selected. The TCR sequence derives from a woman between 25 and 40 years old in good health. The chain couples TRBV19 to TRBJ1-3; 8 positions match TRBD1. CDR3 protein: CASRTDRVKGNTIYF. DNA for the CDR3: TGTGCCAGTAGAACGGACAGGGTGAAAGGAAACACCATATATTTT.